This T cell receptor beta chain was obtained from a study of PD-1 blockade in classical Hodgkin lymphoma. The table came from immunoSEQ multiplex PCR; TCRdb's copy has only in-frame clones and leaves some out. Of about 30,000 clones listed, less than 90% are singletons. V shed 4 bases and J 3 bases; nucleotides not matched to a gene: 4. This CDR3 comprises 15 residues. CDR1 and CDR2 (germline): LNHDA, SQIVND (reference sequence). As to time point: newly diagnosed, previously untreated cHL patient sample. Thawed PBMCs yielded CD4+ T cells through magnetic negative selection. Researchers used newly diagnosed, untreated classical Hodgkin lymphoma PBMCs for comparison.

The chain is built from TRBV19 and TRBJ2-7; 12 bases fit TRBD2. Sample: CD4+ T cells from blood. This sequence was found in a human donor with classical Hodgkin lymphoma. CDR3 nucleotides: TGTGCCAGTAGTAAACTAGCGGGAGGTCTCTACGAGCAGTACTTC. It encodes CASSKLAGGLYEQYF.